The clone carrying this T cell receptor beta chain was recorded at least ten times. Its target is unknown. This entry comes from a study of Graves' ophthalmopathy and Graves' hyperthyroidism. CDR3 regions of TCR beta were amplified from RNA transcripts. HTBI primers primed a first-round RT-PCR, and a second-round multiplex PCR followed. Using its own MiXCR run on the multiplex PCR reads, TCRdb lists one record per CDR3 protein. This repertoire shows 200,000 to 250,000 distinct CDR3 sequences, roughly a fifth found once; its top ten account for about 46%. General observations from the study: Most clonotypes expanded in thyroid above 0.001 frequency were present in blood too. In separating ophthalmopathy from stable hyperthyroidism, a 13-signature model achieved 85% to 90% sensitivity and about 80% specificity.

The PBMCs originated from roughly 10 ml of fresh peripheral blood. V lost 5 bases, J lost 2 bases, and 7 bases stayed unmatched. The CDR3 extends over 14 amino acids. Germline lookup yields CDR1 SGHNT and CDR2 YYREEE (reference sequence). The receptor was derived from a woman aged 45-65 years with Graves' ophthalmopathy. Sequencing input: peripheral blood. The chain links TRBV5-4 to TRBJ2-7; 7 nucleotides match TRBD2. As DNA, the CDR3 is TGTGCCAGCAGTCGTTCTAGCGGAACCTACGAGCAGTACTTC. This codes for CASSRSSGTYEQYF.